The sequence of this T cell receptor (beta chain) was determined in a study of CD8 T cells in ankylosing spondylitis. Study results and caveats: Existing reports had already noted some motif variants in reactive arthritis synovial fluid and blood. Disease-associated clones were CD8+ and fairly uncommon in peripheral blood. Ankylosing spondylitis blood appeared to carry a characteristic TCR beta motif of roughly eight highly homologous variants.

TCRdb called the 5' RACE reads again in MiXCR, with one record for every CDR3 protein. The sample contains 30,000 to 45,000 distinct CDR3 sequences, approximately 10% of which appear only once. In this sample, this clonotype turned up a few times. The antigen is not known. The sequence derives from a male donor with ankylosing spondylitis. Input material: synovial fluid, either unsorted or a sorted T cell fraction (not recorded which).

In DNA, the CDR3 is TGTGCCAGCAGTTTCTTCCTAGCGGGAGTTAACGGGGAGCTGTTTTTT. Protein product: CASSFFLAGVNGELFF. The chain combines TRBV12-3 or TRBV12-4 with TRBJ2-2; 10 nucleotides agree with TRBD2. V lost 3 bases, J lost 7 bases, and 8 bases stayed unmatched. The CDR3 has 16 amino acids.